These 4 T cell receptor beta chains were sequenced from one sample in a study of blood T cell repertoires in COVID-19. Only in-frame clones appear in the TCRdb table, and some are missing; sequencing was by immunoSEQ multiplex PCR. The profile covers 150,000 to 160,000 clones, with more than 65% appearing a single time and around 9.8% taken by the ten largest. What was sequenced was peripheral blood. Receptors originate from a woman aged 45 to 65 with acute or convalescent COVID-19.

The V gene is TRBV5-1, the J gene TRBJ1-2; 9 bases line up with TRBD1. The CDR3 consists of 15 residues. The junction had 6 bases not matched to a gene; V was cut back by 0 bases and J by 6 bases. The V gene's germline CDR1 is SGHRS and CDR2 YFSETQ. CDR3 bases: TGCGCCAGCAGCTTGGGTCCTCGGACAGGGGATGGCTACACCTTC. Its translation: CASSLGPRTGDGYTF.

The chain combines TRBV7-4 with TRBJ2-7; 8 positions match TRBD2. Germline loops: CDR1 SGHVT, CDR2 SQSDAQ. With V trimmed by 4 bases and J by 4 bases, 3 bases remained unmatched. The CDR3 is 13 amino acids. DNA for the CDR3: TGTGCCAGCAGCTGGCGGGGGGCTTACGAGCAGTACTTC. Encoded protein: CASSWRGAYEQYF.

V and J are TRBV7-9 and TRBJ1-4; TRBD1 agrees at 7 bases. The CDR3 length is 15 residues. Per the germline V gene, CDR1 is SEHNR and CDR2 is FQNEAQ (reference sequence). Trimming at V came to 1 base and at J to 6 bases, leaving 5 bases not matched to a gene. CDR3 sequence: CASSLGGGEYEKLFF. CDR3 bases: TGTGCCAGCAGCTTAGGAGGGGGCGAATATGAAAAACTGTTTTTT.

This CDR3 is CASSYGAGLASYEQYF. CDR3 bases: TGTGCCAGCAGTTACGGTGCGGGACTAGCTTCCTACGAGCAGTACTTC. V and J are TRBV6-6 and TRBJ2-7, with TRBD2 matching 9 bases. This CDR3 comprises 16 residues. Germline assignment: CDR1 MNHNY and CDR2 SVGAGI (reference sequence). The V segment lost 2 bases and the J segment 1 base; nucleotides outside the gene matches: 6.